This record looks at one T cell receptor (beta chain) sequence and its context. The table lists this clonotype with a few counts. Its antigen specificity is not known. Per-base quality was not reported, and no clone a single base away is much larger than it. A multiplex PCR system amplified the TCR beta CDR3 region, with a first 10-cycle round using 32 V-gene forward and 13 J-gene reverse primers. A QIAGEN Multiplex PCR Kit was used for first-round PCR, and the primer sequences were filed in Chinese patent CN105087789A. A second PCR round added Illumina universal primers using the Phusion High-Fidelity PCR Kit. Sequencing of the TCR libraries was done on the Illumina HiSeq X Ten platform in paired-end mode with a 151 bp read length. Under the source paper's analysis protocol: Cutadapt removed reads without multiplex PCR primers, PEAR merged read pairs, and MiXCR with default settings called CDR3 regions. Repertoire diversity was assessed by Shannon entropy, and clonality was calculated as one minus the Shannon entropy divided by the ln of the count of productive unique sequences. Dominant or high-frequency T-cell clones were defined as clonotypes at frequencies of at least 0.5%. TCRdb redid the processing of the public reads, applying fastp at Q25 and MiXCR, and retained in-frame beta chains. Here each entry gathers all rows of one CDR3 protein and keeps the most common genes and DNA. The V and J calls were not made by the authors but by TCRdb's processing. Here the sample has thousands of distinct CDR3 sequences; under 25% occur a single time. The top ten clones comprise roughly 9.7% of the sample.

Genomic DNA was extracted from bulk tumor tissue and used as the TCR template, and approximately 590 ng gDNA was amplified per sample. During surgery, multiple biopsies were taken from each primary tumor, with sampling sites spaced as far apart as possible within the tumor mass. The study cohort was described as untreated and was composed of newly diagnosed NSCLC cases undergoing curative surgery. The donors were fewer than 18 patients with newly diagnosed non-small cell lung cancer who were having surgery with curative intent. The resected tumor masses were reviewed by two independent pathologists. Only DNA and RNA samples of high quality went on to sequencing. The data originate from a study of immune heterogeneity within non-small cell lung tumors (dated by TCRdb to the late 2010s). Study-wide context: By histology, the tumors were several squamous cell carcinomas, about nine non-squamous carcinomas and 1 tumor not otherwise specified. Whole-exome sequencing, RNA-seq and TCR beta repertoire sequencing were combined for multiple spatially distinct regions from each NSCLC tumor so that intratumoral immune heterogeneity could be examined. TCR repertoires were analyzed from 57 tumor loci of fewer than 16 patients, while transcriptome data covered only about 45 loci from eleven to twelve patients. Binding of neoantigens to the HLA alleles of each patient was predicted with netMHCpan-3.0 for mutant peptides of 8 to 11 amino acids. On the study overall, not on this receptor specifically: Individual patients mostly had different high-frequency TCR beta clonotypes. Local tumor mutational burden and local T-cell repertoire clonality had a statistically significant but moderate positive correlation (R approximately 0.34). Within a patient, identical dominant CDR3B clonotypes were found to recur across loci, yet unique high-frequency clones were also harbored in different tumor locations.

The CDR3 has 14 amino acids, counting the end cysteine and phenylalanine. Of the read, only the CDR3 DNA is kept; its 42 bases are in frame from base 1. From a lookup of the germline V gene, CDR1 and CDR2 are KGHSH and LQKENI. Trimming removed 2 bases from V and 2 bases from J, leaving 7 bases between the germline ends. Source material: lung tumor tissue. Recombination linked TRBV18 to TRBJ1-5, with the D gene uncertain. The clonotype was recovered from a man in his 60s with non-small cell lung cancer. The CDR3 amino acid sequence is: CASSPAGGNQPQHF. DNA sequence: TGTGCCAGCTCACCAGCCGGGGGCAATCAGCCCCAGCATTTT.